The text below deals with one T cell receptor (beta chain). This sample is drawn from a study of T cells after yellow fever vaccination. Trimming took 3 bases from V and 4 from J, leaving 22 bases between them. Germline V gene data show CDR1 as LGHNA and CDR2 as YNFKEQ. The CDR3 runs to 17 residues. TCRdb reprocessed the 5' RACE reads with MiXCR, giving one entry per CDR3 protein. The sample has 500,000 to 650,000 distinct CDR3 sequences; 17% are singletons. The TCR originated in a man between 18 and 35 years old who received the YFV17D yellow fever vaccine. This chain connects TRBV4-2 to TRBJ2-7; tentative D call: TRBD1 (5 bases). The sample consisted of PBMCs, taken 4 to 5 days after the first yellow fever vaccination. Here the CDR3 DNA reads TGTGCCAGCAGCCACACCTCGGTGGCAGGGAAAGGTTACGAGCAGTACTTC. Its translation is CASSHTSVAGKGYEQYF.